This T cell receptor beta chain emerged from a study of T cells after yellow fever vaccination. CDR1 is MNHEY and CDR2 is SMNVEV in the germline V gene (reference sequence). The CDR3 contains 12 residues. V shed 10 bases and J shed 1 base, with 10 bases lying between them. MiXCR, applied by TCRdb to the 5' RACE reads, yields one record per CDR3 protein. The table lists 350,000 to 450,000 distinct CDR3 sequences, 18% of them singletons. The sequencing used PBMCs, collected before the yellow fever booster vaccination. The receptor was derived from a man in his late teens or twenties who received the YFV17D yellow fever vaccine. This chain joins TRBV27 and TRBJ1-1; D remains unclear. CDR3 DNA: TGTGCCACCATGCATGGGAACACTGAAGCTTTCTTT. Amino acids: CATMHGNTEAFF.